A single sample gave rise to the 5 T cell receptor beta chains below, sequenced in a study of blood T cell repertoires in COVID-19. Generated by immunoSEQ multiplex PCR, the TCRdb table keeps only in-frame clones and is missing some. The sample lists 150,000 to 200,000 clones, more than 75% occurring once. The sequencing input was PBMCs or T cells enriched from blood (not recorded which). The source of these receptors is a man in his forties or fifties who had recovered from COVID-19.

The CDR3 protein is CAWSDTLGTTEAFF. CDR3 DNA: TGTGCCTGGAGTGACACCCTAGGTACCACTGAAGCTTTCTTT. This chain links TRBV30 with TRBJ1-1, with D unclear. V lost 1 base, J lost 4 bases, and 13 bases lay in between. CDR1 is GTSNPN, CDR2 SVGIG, per germline (reference sequence). This CDR3 region has 14 residues.

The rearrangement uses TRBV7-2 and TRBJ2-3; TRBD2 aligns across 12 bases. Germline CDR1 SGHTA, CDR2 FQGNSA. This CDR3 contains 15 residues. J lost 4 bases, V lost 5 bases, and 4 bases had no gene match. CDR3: CASSRTSGASDTQYF. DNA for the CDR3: TGTGCCAGCAGCCGGACTAGCGGGGCATCAGATACGCAGTATTTT.

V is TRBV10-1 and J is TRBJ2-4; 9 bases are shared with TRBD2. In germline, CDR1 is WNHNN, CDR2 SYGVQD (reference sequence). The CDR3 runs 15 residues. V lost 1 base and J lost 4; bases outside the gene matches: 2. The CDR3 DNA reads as TGCGCCAGCAGTGAGTTGCGGGGGGGAAAAAACATTCAGTACTTC. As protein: CASSELRGGKNIQYF.

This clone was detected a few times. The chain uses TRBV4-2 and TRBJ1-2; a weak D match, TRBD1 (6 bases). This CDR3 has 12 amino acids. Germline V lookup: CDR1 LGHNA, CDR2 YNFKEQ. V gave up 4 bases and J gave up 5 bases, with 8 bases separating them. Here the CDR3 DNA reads TGTGCCAGCAGCCTCGGACAGTATGGCTACACCTTC. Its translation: CASSLGQYGYTF.

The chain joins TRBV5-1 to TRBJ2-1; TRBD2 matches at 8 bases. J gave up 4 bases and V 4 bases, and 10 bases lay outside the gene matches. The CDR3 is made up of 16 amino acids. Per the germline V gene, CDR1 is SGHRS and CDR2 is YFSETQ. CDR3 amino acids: CASSIAGTSAYNEQFF. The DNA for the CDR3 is TGCGCCAGCAGCATTGCCGGGACTAGTGCATACAATGAGCAGTTCTTC.